This TCR beta chain stems from a study of T-cell reconstitution after alpha-beta-depleted transplantation in children. General observations from the study: About two months after transplant, alpha-beta T cells reportedly came from several hundred expanded graft clones.

With respect to this clonotype: What it recognizes is unknown.

Unique molecular identifiers were used to barcode this TCRbeta library. TCRdb reprocessed the PCR reads via MiXCR and lists one record per CDR3 protein. Of about 16,000 distinct CDR3 sequences in the sample, around 5% were seen once. This CDR3 has 14 amino acids. Trimming took 3 bases from V and 4 from J, leaving 13 bases between them. CDR1 and CDR2 from the germline V gene are SGHDT and YYEEEE. This TCR derives from a boy aged 5-17 years with acute lymphoblastic leukemia, due to receive a stem cell transplant. The chain has TRBV5-6 and TRBJ2-5; D unresolved. The specimen was PBMCs, collected before TCRalphabeta/CD19-depleted stem cell transplant. CDR3 nucleotides: TGTGCCAGCAGCTCCCGGGTCCTTCCAGAGACCCAGTACTTC. Translated: CASSSRVLPETQYF.